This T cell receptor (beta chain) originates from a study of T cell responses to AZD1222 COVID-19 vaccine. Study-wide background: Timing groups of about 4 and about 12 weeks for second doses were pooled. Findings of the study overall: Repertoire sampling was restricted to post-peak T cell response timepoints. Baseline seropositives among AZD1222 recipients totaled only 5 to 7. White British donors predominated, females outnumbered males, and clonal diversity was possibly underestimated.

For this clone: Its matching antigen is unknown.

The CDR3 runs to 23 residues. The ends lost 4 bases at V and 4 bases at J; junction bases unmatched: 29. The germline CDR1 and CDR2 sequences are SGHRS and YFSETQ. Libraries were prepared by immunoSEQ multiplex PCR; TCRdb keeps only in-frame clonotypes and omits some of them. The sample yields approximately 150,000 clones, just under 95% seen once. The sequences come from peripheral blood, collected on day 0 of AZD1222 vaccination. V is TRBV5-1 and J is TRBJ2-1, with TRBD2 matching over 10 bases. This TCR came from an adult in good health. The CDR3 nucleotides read TGCGCCAGCAGCCCGAAAATCTATAGGACTAGCGGTCCTAAGATTCTCGAATACAATGAGCAGTTCTTC. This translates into CASSPKIYRTSGPKILEYNEQFF.